This TCR beta chain is drawn from a study of early T cells in non-severe SARS-CoV-2 infection. On this clonotype itself: A much larger clone lies one base from this, so it may be a read error.

MiXCR was run by TCRdb on the 5' RACE reads, yielding one entry per CDR3 protein. The data contain 55,000 to 65,000 distinct CDR3 sequences, 10% to 11% of them seen just once; the ten biggest clones take up about 1.5%. The CDR3 is made up of 14 amino acids. Germline V gene sequence: CDR1 SEHNR, CDR2 FQNEAQ (reference sequence). Sequences were obtained from whole blood. This chain connects TRBV7-9 to TRBJ1-1; D unclear. The TCR sequence derives from an adult who was a healthcare worker with PCR-confirmed SARS-CoV-2 infection or an uninfected control (not recorded which). DNA for the CDR3: TGTGTCAGCAGCCCCCGACCGTTGAACACTGAAGCTTTCTTT. Translated: CVSSPRPLNTEAFF.